This TCR beta chain was profiled in a study of CD8 T cells in ankylosing spondylitis. TCRdb re-called the 5' RACE reads with MiXCR, one entry per CDR3 protein. This sample has fewer than 180,000 distinct CDR3 sequences; about 42% occur once, and the top ten carry around 15%. This clonotype was seen only a few times. Germline V gene sequence: CDR1 MGHRA, CDR2 YSYEKL. The CDR3 has 17 amino acids. The germline V and J ends were trimmed by 1 base and 5 bases, with 21 bases remaining between them. Sample: synovial fluid, either unsorted or a sorted T cell fraction (not recorded which). This TCR came from a male donor with ankylosing spondylitis. The chain employs TRBV4-1 and TRBJ2-7; weak D call: TRBD2 (5 bases). The CDR3 nucleotides read TGCGCCAGCAGCCAAGGGGTAGTGGAGAGGGCTGTACACGAGCAGTACTTC. Translated, it gives CASSQGVVERAVHEQYF.